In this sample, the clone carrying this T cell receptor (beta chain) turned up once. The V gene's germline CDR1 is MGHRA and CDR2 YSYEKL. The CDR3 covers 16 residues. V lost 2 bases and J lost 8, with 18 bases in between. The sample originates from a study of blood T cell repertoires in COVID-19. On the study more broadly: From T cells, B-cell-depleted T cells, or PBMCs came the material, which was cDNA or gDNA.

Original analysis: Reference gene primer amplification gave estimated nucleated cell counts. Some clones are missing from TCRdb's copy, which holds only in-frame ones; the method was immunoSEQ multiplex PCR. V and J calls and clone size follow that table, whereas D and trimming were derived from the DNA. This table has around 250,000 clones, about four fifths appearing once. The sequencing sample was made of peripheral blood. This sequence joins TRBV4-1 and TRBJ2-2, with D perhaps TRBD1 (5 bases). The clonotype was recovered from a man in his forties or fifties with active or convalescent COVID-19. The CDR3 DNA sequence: TGCGCCAGCAGCCAACCCCAGGGTCTGGTGGGGGGGGAGCTGTTTTTT. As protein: CASSQPQGLVGGELFF.